These T cell receptor beta chains were read from a single sample in a study of blood T cells in healthy people across ages. TCRdb reprocessed the 5' RACE reads with MiXCR, giving one entry per CDR3 protein. The sample lists 1,100,000 or so distinct CDR3 sequences, over 35% occurring once. Material: blood. The receptors stem from a woman aged 55-69 years in good health. Each CDR3 is given with its conserved first and last residue. A D gene is named only where the DNA matches it firmly. Size values are once, few and many counts, or a class for expanded clones, and some rows have none.

v_gene	abundance	j_gene	d_gene	CDR3nt	CDR3aa
TRBV18	-	TRBJ2-7	TRBD2	TGTGCCAGCTCACCAGGGGGGGATCACTACGAGCAGTACTTC	CASSPGGDHYEQYF
TRBV11-2	few	TRBJ2-7	TRBD2	TGTGCCAGCAGCTCGACTAGCGGGAACCATTTCGAGCAGTACTTC	CASSSTSGNHFEQYF
TRBV9	few	TRBJ2-1	-	TGTGCCAGCAGCGTAGACTTCAATGAGCAGTTCTTC	CASSVDFNEQFF
TRBV5-1	-	TRBJ2-5	-	TGCGCCAGCAGCTTGGTCACAGGCCAGGAGACCCAGTACTTC	CASSLVTGQETQYF
TRBV24-1	-	TRBJ1-2	TRBD1	TGTGCCACCAGTGACCCCGGGACAGGGTCCAATGGCTACACCTTC	CATSDPGTGSNGYTF
TRBV27	-	TRBJ2-7	-	TGTGCCAGCAGTTCATCCGACTGGTTCGAGCAGTACTTC	CASSSSDWFEQYF
TRBV7-2	few	TRBJ2-1	TRBD2	TGTGCCAGCGGCCGCAGCCGTCGGACTAGCGGGAGGGCCAGCAATGAGCAGTTCTTC	CASGRSRRTSGRASNEQFF
TRBV9	few	TRBJ1-2	-	TGTGCCAGCAGCGCCTCAGGGGCGCGGGGCTACACCTTC	CASSASGARGYTF
TRBV12-3/TRBV12-4	few	TRBJ2-3	-	TGTGCCAGCATGGGGGCGGGAATAGCGACAGATACGCAGTATTTT	CASMGAGIATDTQYF
TRBV12-3/TRBV12-4	few	TRBJ2-1	TRBD2	TGTGCCAGCACCAAGGGACTAGCACAAAATGAGCAGTTCTTC	CASTKGLAQNEQFF
TRBV30	-	TRBJ1-4	-	TGTGCCTGGAGTAAGGATAATGAAAAACTGTTTTTT	CAWSKDNEKLFF
TRBV24-1	-	TRBJ2-3	-	TGTGCCACCAGTGACCCGATGAGGACAACAACAGATACGCAGTATTTT	CATSDPMRTTTDTQYF
TRBV7-6	few	TRBJ2-3	TRBD2	TGTGCCAGCAGCTTAATAGCGGGAGACTTCGATACGCAGTATTTT	CASSLIAGDFDTQYF
TRBV11-2	-	TRBJ2-1	-	TGTGCCAGCAGTTATACGGATGAGCAGTTCTTC	CASSYTDEQFF
TRBV10-3	-	TRBJ2-3	-	TGTGTCATCAGTATGGGACCCCCGAGCACAGATACGCAGTATTTT	CVISMGPPSTDTQYF
TRBV5-1	-	TRBJ2-1	TRBD1	TGCGCCAGCAGCTTGGATGGGACAGGGTTGGGCAATGAGCAGTTCTTC	CASSLDGTGLGNEQFF
TRBV29-1	-	TRBJ2-6	-	TGCAGCGTTGAAGATCCCAGCTCTGGGGCCAACGTCCTGACTTTC	CSVEDPSSGANVLTF
TRBV7-9	-	TRBJ2-4	TRBD2	TGTGCCAGCAGCTTGGGACGGGAGGCCTACAATGAGCAGTACTTC	CASSLGREAYNEQYF
TRBV29-1	-	TRBJ2-4	TRBD2	TGCAGCGTTGACAGCAGCGGGGCCAAAAACATTCGGTACTTC	CSVDSSGAKNIRYF
TRBV27	-	TRBJ2-3	-	TGTGCCAGCAGTTTAGGAATCAGCAGGGTGATAGATACGCAGTATTTT	CASSLGISRVIDTQYF
TRBV4-2	-	TRBJ1-2	-	TGTGCCAGCAGCCAAGGGGTCGAGGATGACTATGGCTACACCTTC	CASSQGVEDDYGYTF
TRBV4-1	-	TRBJ2-3	-	TGCGCCAGCAGTCTTGGGCGTTCCTCTGTGGATACGCAGTATTTT	CASSLGRSSVDTQYF
TRBV6-5	-	TRBJ2-5	-	TGTGCCAGCAGACCCACAGGGTTGGGACGAGAGACCCAGTACTTC	CASRPTGLGRETQYF
TRBV12-3/TRBV12-4	-	TRBJ2-7	-	TGTGCCAGCAGCCCCGCGACAGCATTCTACGAGCAGTACTTC	CASSPATAFYEQYF
TRBV3-1	-	TRBJ2-5	-	TGTGCCAGCAGCCAAGATCCGAAATCCAAGACCCAGTACTTC	CASSQDPKSKTQYF
TRBV11-2	few	TRBJ1-1	TRBD1	TGTGCCAGCAGCCTGCGACAGGGGATGACGAACACTGAAGCTTTCTTT	CASSLRQGMTNTEAFF
TRBV20-1	few	TRBJ2-3	TRBD1	TGCAGTGCTAGACGAGGACAGGGATATAGCACAGATACGCAGTATTTT	CSARRGQGYSTDTQYF
TRBV27	-	TRBJ2-3	-	TGTGCCAGCAGTAGTATCGGGGGTCGTCTCACAGATACGCAGTATTTT	CASSSIGGRLTDTQYF
TRBV6-5	-	TRBJ2-4	-	TGTGCCAGCAGTTACGTGGGGAACAATGAGCAGTACTTC	CASSYVGNNEQYF
TRBV6-1	once	TRBJ1-6	-	TGTGCCAGCGCCGTCTCCACCAGGCAGCGGAATTCACCCCTCCACTTT	CASAVSTRQRNSPLHF
TRBV7-9	-	TRBJ2-4	TRBD2	TGTGCCAGCAGTTCCCCTAGCGGGGCTCTAGCCAAAAACATTCAGTACTTC	CASSSPSGALAKNIQYF
TRBV5-6	-	TRBJ1-5	-	TGTGCCAGCAGCTTGGCCCCGGGTCCCCCGGGGAGCAATCAGCCCCAGCATTTT	CASSLAPGPPGSNQPQHF
TRBV28	-	TRBJ2-4	-	TGTGCCAGCAGTGTCGCCGGGAGAAACATTCAGTACTTC	CASSVAGRNIQYF
TRBV6-1	-	TRBJ2-7	TRBD2	TGTGCCAGCAGTGCCGGGACTAGGGCGTCCTACGAGCAGTACTTC	CASSAGTRASYEQYF
TRBV12-3/TRBV12-4	many	TRBJ2-7	TRBD1	TGTGCCAGCAGTTTCGGGACAGGGGGCGAGCAGTACTTC	CASSFGTGGEQYF
TRBV20-1	many	TRBJ2-5	-	TGCAGTGCATCCGGGACCCCGGAGACCCAGTACTTC	CSASGTPETQYF
TRBV6-2/TRBV6-3	-	TRBJ1-5	TRBD1	TGTGCCAGCAGGCACGGTTTACAGGGGGCCTCGGGGGCCCAGCATTTT	CASRHGLQGASGAQHF
TRBV11-2	few	TRBJ2-7	TRBD1	TGTGCCAGCAGCTTATCCAGGGGGCGGTACGAGCAGTACTTC	CASSLSRGRYEQYF
TRBV6-5	-	TRBJ2-3	-	TGTGCCAGCAGTGCCGACTTTTCCACAGATACGCAGTATTTT	CASSADFSTDTQYF
TRBV28	-	TRBJ2-7	-	TGTGCCAGCATTCCCACCTCCGGGCGGACCTACGAGCAGTACTTC	CASIPTSGRTYEQYF
TRBV7-3	-	TRBJ2-5	-	TGTGCCAGCAGCTCTCTGACGGGGACCCAGTACTTC	CASSSLTGTQYF
TRBV27	-	TRBJ2-7	-	TGTGCCAGCAGCAACCTCGCTGGCAGGGGGGTCAACGAGCAGTACTTC	CASSNLAGRGVNEQYF
TRBV10-3	few	TRBJ1-1	-	TGTGCCATCAGTGGGGCCCCCATGGAAGCTTTCTTT	CAISGAPMEAFF
TRBV24-1	-	TRBJ2-5	TRBD2	TGTGCCACCAGTGATCATAGCGGGAGGGCCGTGGAGACCCAGTACTTC	CATSDHSGRAVETQYF